This TCR beta chain was retrieved from a study of control samples from healthy donors and cancer patients. The assay was immunoSEQ multiplex PCR, and TCRdb's table has in-frame clones only and misses some. This sample has some 70,000 clones; around 80% occur once, and the top ten carry 15% to 18%. V lost 0 bases to trimming and J lost 0 bases; unmatched junction nucleotides: 10. The CDR3 loop spans 19 amino acids. The germline gives CDR1 LGHNA, CDR2 YSLEER. The chain joins TRBV4-3 to TRBJ1-4; 7 bases align to TRBD1. This sequence was found in a man in his sixties in good health. Sequenced input: blood. The CDR3 spells CASSQESGDSQATNEKLFF. The CDR3 DNA is TGCGCCAGCAGCCAAGAATCCGGGGACAGCCAAGCAACTAATGAAAAACTGTTTTTT.